One sample yielded the 23 T cell receptor beta chains listed below, sequenced in a study of graft-versus-host responses after intestinal transplantation. Data came from immunoSEQ multiplex PCR; TCRdb stores just in-frame clones and leaves some out. The sample consists of about 81,000 clones, about 89% of them appearing once. These receptors' targets are unknown. The sequencing used unstimulated CD4+ T cells sorted from spleen or lymph node cells, collected before intestinal transplant. These receptors were taken from a human donor who received an intestinal transplant.

V and J are TRBV28 and TRBJ2-7; D remains ambiguous. Germline lookup yields CDR1 MDHEN and CDR2 SYDVKM. The V and J ends lost 7 bases and 5 bases respectively, with 24 bases between them. The CDR3 contains 16 residues. DNA for the CDR3: TGTGCCAGCACCTCTGTTGGGTTCTCGGGTGCGGACGAGCAGTACTTC. Translating it yields CASTSVGFSGADEQYF. Full variable domain (rest looked up from reference TRBV28 and TRBJ2-7): DVKVTQSSRYLVKRTGEKVFLECVQDMDHENMFWYRQDPGLGLRLIYFSYDVKMKEKGDIPEGYSVSREKKERFSLILESASTNQTSMYLCASTSVGFSGADEQYFGPGTRLTVT.

For the CDR3, the DNA is TGTGCCAGCAGCCAAGCGGGGAACACTGAAGCTTTCTTT. Its translation is CASSQAGNTEAFF. The chain carries TRBV6-1 and TRBJ1-1; D is uncertain. Germline values: CDR1 MNHNS, CDR2 SASEGT. CDR3 size: 13 residues. Trimming shortened V by 6 bases and J by 1 base, and 9 bases separated the two germline ends.

V gene TRBV29-1 combines with J gene TRBJ2-1; 7 positions match TRBD1. The junction had 4 bases not matched to a gene; V was cut back by 7 bases and J by 1 base. From germline, CDR1 is SQVTM and CDR2 ANQGSEA. The CDR3 sequence is 13 residues long. The CDR3 coding sequence is TGCAGCGGGAACAGGGGATCCTACAATGAGCAGTTCTTC. Protein: CSGNRGSYNEQFF.

V usage is TRBV4-1 and J usage is TRBJ2-7, with D unclear. The germline V gene has CDR1 MGHRA and CDR2 YSYEKL. Trimming removed 9 bases from V and 0 bases from J, with 15 bases in between. This CDR3 region has 14 residues. The CDR3 bases are TGCGCCAGAATTACTCGAGCCACCTCCTACGAGCAGTACTTC. It yields the protein CARITRATSYEQYF.

The chain recombines TRBV18 with TRBJ2-6; 13 bases agree with TRBD2. CDR1 is KGHSH, CDR2 LQKENI, per germline. The CDR3 is made up of 21 amino acids. J lost 2 bases, V lost 4 bases, and 14 bases had no gene match. The CDR3 loop reads CASSLRTGLAGVGPGANVLTF. DNA for the CDR3: TGTGCCAGCTCACTTAGGACCGGACTAGCGGGAGTCGGGCCTGGGGCCAACGTCCTGACTTTC.

This clone was seen a single time. The chain couples TRBV2 to TRBJ2-2; no definite D call. The CDR3 contains 14 residues. CDR1 and CDR2 from the germline V gene are SNHLY and FYNNEI. Trimming pared 8 bases from V and 0 bases from J, leaving 10 bases between. In DNA, the CDR3 is TGTGCCAGCCTGGCCTTTTCGAACACCGGGGAGCTGTTTTTT. This gives the protein CASLAFSNTGELFF.

The rearrangement uses TRBV2 and TRBJ2-1; 8 nucleotides line up with TRBD2. CDR1 is SNHLY and CDR2 is FYNNEI in the germline V gene. The CDR3 length is 15 residues. V dropped 4 bases and J dropped 5; count of bases not matched to a gene: 7. The CDR3 DNA sequence: TGTGCCAGCAGTGCCTCACGGGGGGGCCACAATGAGCAGTTCTTC. Its translation is CASSASRGGHNEQFF.

The chain combines TRBV28 with TRBJ2-7, with D tentatively TRBD2 (5 bases). Looked up from germline, CDR1 is MDHEN and CDR2 is SYDVKM. CDR3 length: 14 amino acids. The ends were cut back, 3 bases at V and 3 bases at J, with 12 bases in the middle. The chain's CDR3 is CASSFEGLGYEQYF. For the CDR3, the DNA is TGTGCCAGCAGTTTTGAGGGTTTAGGCTACGAGCAGTACTTC.

A few counts support this clone. This sequence joins TRBV4-1 and TRBJ1-2, with D uncertain. The V gene lost 4 bases and the J gene lost 3 bases, with 12 bases spanning the gap. The germline V gene encodes CDR1 MGHRA and CDR2 YSYEKL. The CDR3 length is 14 residues. The CDR3 loop is CASSPSGVHYGYTF. The CDR3, as DNA: TGCGCCAGCAGCCCCTCGGGAGTTCACTATGGCTACACCTTC.

The CDR3 is CASSLRGGSKDGYTF. CDR3 sequence (DNA): TGTGCCAGCAGCTTAAGAGGGGGTAGCAAGGATGGCTACACCTTC. The chain has TRBV7-2 and TRBJ1-2, with a possible D match to TRBD1 (6 bases). In germline, CDR1 is SGHTA, CDR2 FQGNSA. V lost 2 bases and J lost 6, with 16 bases in between. This CDR3 contains 15 residues.

The chain's CDR3 is CASSPRGDTEAFF. CDR3 sequence (DNA): TGTGCCAGCAGCCCCAGGGGGGACACTGAAGCTTTCTTT. This sequence joins TRBV7-8 and TRBJ1-1, with 7 bases fitting TRBD1. This CDR3 contains 13 residues. The V gene's germline CDR1 is SGHVS and CDR2 FQNEAQ. V lost 5 bases to trimming and J lost 3 bases; unmatched junction nucleotides: 3.

The CDR3 region is CASSLTGSSYNEQFF. CDR3 coding DNA: TGTGCCAGTAGTCTCACAGGTAGCTCCTACAATGAGCAGTTCTTC. The J gene is TRBJ2-1, the V gene TRBV19, with D perhaps TRBD1 (5 bases). In germline, CDR1 is LNHDA, CDR2 SQIVND (reference sequence). The ends were cut back, 5 bases at V and 0 bases at J, with 11 bases in the middle. This CDR3 is 15 amino acids long.

The genes are TRBV7-2 and TRBJ2-7, with 10 bases matching TRBD2. CDR1 is SGHTA and CDR2 is FQGNSA in the germline V gene. V gave up 3 bases and J gave up 4 bases; unmatched junction bases: 6. The CDR3 is 15 residues long. The CDR3 DNA follows: TGTGCCAGCAGCTTGGCAGCGGGAGGGCAGTACGAGCAGTACTTC. Translated: CASSLAAGGQYEQYF.

V is TRBV19 and J is TRBJ1-1; no clear D gene. Germline V gene lookup returns CDR1 LNHDA and CDR2 SQIVND (reference sequence). The length of the CDR3 is 12 residues. V lost 7 bases to trimming and J lost 5 bases, with 11 bases between them. CDR3 in amino acids: CASNVGRTEAFF. CDR3 DNA: TGTGCCAGTAACGTCGGGAGGACTGAAGCTTTCTTT.

This chain joins TRBV28 and TRBJ2-5; possible D gene TRBD2, 6 bases. The CDR3 has 17 residues. Trimming removed 3 bases from V and 2 bases from J, with 19 bases in between. Germline V gene data show CDR1 as MDHEN and CDR2 as SYDVKM. CDR3 loop: CASSFPRPSEQQETQYF. The CDR3 coding sequence is TGTGCCAGCAGTTTCCCCCGGCCTAGCGAGCAACAAGAGACCCAGTACTTC.

This rearrangement joins TRBV6-1 to TRBJ2-7; TRBD1 matches 9 bases. The germline V gene has CDR1 MNHNS and CDR2 SASEGT. V gave up 6 bases and J gave up 7 bases; unmatched junction bases: 13. CDR3 length: 15 amino acids. As DNA, the CDR3 is TGTGCCAGCAGACAACAGGGGGCCCCTAGAGGTGAGCAGTACTTC. Translating gives CASRQQGAPRGEQYF.

This chain uses TRBV6-6 with TRBJ1-1, with 7 bases lining up with TRBD1. Per germline, CDR1 MNHNY and CDR2 SVGAGI (reference sequence). The V gene end was trimmed by 5 bases and the J gene end by 5 bases; junction bases not matched to a gene: 8. The CDR3 extends over 14 amino acids. The DNA of the CDR3 is TGTGCCAGCAGTGGAGAAGGGGGCCGGACTGAAGCTTTCTTT. Encoded protein: CASSGEGGRTEAFF.

This chain joins TRBV19 and TRBJ1-5, with 7 bases that match TRBD1. The CDR3 totals 16 residues. With 5 bases clipped from V and 0 bases from J, the junction kept 7 bases outside the gene matches. Germline V gene data show CDR1 as LNHDA and CDR2 as SQIVND (reference sequence). CDR3 nucleotide sequence: TGTGCCAGTAGTCCCTTCGGGACAGATAGCAATCAGCCCCAGCATTTT. Its translation: CASSPFGTDSNQPQHF.

This chain connects TRBV11-3 to TRBJ2-5, with 7 nucleotides matching TRBD2. V was clipped by 2 bases and J by 5 bases; unmatched bases: 5. This CDR3 has 14 amino acids. The V gene's germline CDR1 is SGHNT and CDR2 YENEEA. The DNA of the CDR3 is TGTGCCAGCAGCTTACGGGCCGGGGGGGAGACCCAGTACTTC. Encoded protein: CASSLRAGGETQYF.

V gene TRBV9 combines with J gene TRBJ2-2, with D tentatively TRBD1 (5 bases). This CDR3 contains 16 residues. V lost 3 bases and J lost 4, with 16 bases in between. Germline values: CDR1 SGDLS, CDR2 YYNGEE. CDR3 sequence (DNA): TGTGCCAGCAGCGCACGCCTCGGACATCCCACCGGGGAGCTGTTTTTT. It codes for CASSARLGHPTGELFF.

This rearrangement joins TRBV9 to TRBJ2-3; 11 nucleotides align to TRBD2. Germline-derived CDR1 and CDR2 are SGDLS and YYNGEE. V shed 0 bases and J 4 bases; nucleotides not matched to a gene: 4. This CDR3 is built from 16 residues. CDR3 DNA sequence: TGTGCCAGCAGCGTAGGAAATAGCGGGGGGGCAGATACGCAGTATTTT. It is translated as CASSVGNSGGADTQYF.

J is TRBJ1-1 and V is TRBV30; no firm D call. Germline V gene data show CDR1 as GTSNPN and CDR2 as SVGIG (reference sequence). The V end lost 0 bases, the J end lost 4 bases, and 12 bases lay between the germline ends. The CDR3 has 14 residues. The CDR3 DNA follows: TGTGCCTGGAGTGTACCCAGGCGTTCCACTGAAGCTTTCTTT. It codes for CAWSVPRRSTEAFF.

The J gene is TRBJ2-7, the V gene TRBV6-1; 7 positions match TRBD1. The germline V gene has CDR1 MNHNS and CDR2 SASEGT. With 7 bases clipped from V and 2 bases from J, the junction kept 8 bases outside the gene matches. CDR3 size: 14 residues. CDR3 DNA sequence: TGTGCCAGCAACCGAGACAGGGCTACCTACGAGCAGTACTTC. Amino acids: CASNRDRATYEQYF.